These 9 T cell receptor beta chains came from one sample sequenced in a study of CD8+ T cells in alopecia areata. Sequencing templates came from extracted RNA that was reverse transcribed into cDNA. Produced via immunoSEQ multiplex PCR; TCRdb's table is partial and in-frame only. The data hold 200,000 or so clones, with approximately 45% observed a single time. Sample treatment: oral pan-JAK inhibitor, 5-10 mg twice daily. Sample: CD4+ T cells sorted from blood, taken around week 36, from a patient treated with tofacitinib. The receptor set was obtained from a human donor with alopecia areata.

This clone was found a few times. This chain uses TRBV7-2 with TRBJ2-7; TRBD2 agrees at 10 bases. Germline V gives CDR1 SGHTA, CDR2 FQGNSA. Trimming cost V 4 bases and J 4 bases; bases outside gene matches: 7. The CDR3 is 15 amino acids. The CDR3 DNA reads TGTGCCAGCAGCTCGGACGGGACTAGCGCTTACGAGCAGTACTTC. This encodes CASSSDGTSAYEQYF.

This clone came up once. The genes are TRBV6-5 and TRBJ2-3; D uncertain. There are 14 residues in the CDR3. Trimming pared 6 bases from V and 6 bases from J, leaving 16 bases between. In germline, CDR1 is MNHEY, CDR2 SVGAGI. This CDR3 is CASRLANLTDTQYF. DNA of the CDR3: TGTGCCAGCAGACTGGCTAACCTCACCGATACGCAGTATTTT.

V and J are TRBV28 and TRBJ2-2; 9 bases align to TRBD2. The CDR3 is 16 amino acids. Per germline, CDR1 MDHEN and CDR2 SYDVKM. The ends lost 6 bases at V and 2 bases at J; junction bases unmatched: 7. The CDR3 loop is CASRAGGPSNTGELFF. DNA for the CDR3: TGTGCCAGCAGAGCGGGGGGACCGAGTAACACCGGGGAGCTGTTTTTT.

The chain uses TRBV19 and TRBJ2-7; a weak D match, TRBD2 (6 bases). Deletions cut 3 bases from V and 2 bases from J, with 11 bases between. CDR1 is LNHDA, CDR2 SQIVND, per germline (reference sequence). The CDR3 loop spans 14 amino acids. CDR3 in DNA: TGTGCCAGTAGTATGACGGGAGCGACCTACGAGCAGTACTTC. It encodes CASSMTGATYEQYF.

V is TRBV19 and J is TRBJ2-5, with D possibly being TRBD2 (6 bases). The CDR3 runs 16 residues. Germline CDR1 LNHDA, CDR2 SQIVND (reference sequence). V was trimmed by 11 bases and J by 2 bases, leaving 24 bases between them. The CDR3 DNA is TGTGCCGGAAGGAGCGGGCCCTATGAAGAACAAGAGACCCAGTACTTC. Protein product: CAGRSGPYEEQETQYF.

This clone was recorded a few times. This specimen includes other DNA sequences encoding the same CDR3. The chain combines TRBV5-1 with TRBJ2-7, with D hard to call. Germline V gene data show CDR1 as SGHRS and CDR2 as YFSETQ. Trimming took off 3 bases at V and 4 bases at J, with 8 bases between the two ends. This CDR3 comprises 12 residues. The DNA for the CDR3 is TGCGCCAGCAGCTCGGATAGTTACGAGCAGTACTTC. It yields the protein CASSSDSYEQYF.

The rearrangement joins TRBV15 to TRBJ2-6; D gene unclear. From germline, CDR1 is LNHNV and CDR2 YYDKDF (reference sequence). Trimming stripped 5 bases from V and 3 bases from J, with 8 bases between. CDR3 length: 14 residues. The CDR3 region is CATSDPGGANVLTF. CDR3 coding DNA: TGTGCCACCAGCGACCCGGGTGGGGCCAACGTCCTGACTTTC. The complete variable domain, with remaining parts taken from reference TRBV15 and TRBJ2-6, reads DAMVIQNPRYQVTQFGKPVTLSCSQTLNHNVMYWYQQKSSQAPKLLFHYYDKDFNNEADTPDNFQSRRPNTSFCFLDIRSPGLGDTAMYLCATSDPGGANVLTFGAGSRLTVL.

The chain joins TRBV29-1 to TRBJ2-5, with TRBD2 matching 11 bases. Trimming at V came to 6 bases and at J to 6 bases, leaving 18 bases not matched to a gene. The CDR3 is made up of 17 amino acids. Looked up from germline, CDR1 is SQVTM and CDR2 is ANQGSEA. CDR3 sequence (DNA): TGCAGCGTCGCCACCGGGACTAGCGGCCGCTCGAGAAAGACCCAGTACTTC. This codes for CSVATGTSGRSRKTQYF.

This clone has just one count. For the CDR3, the DNA is TGTGCCTGGAGTAGGCGGGAATATCAGTTCTTC. This codes for CAWSRREYQFF. This sequence joins TRBV30 and TRBJ2-1; maybe TRBD2 (6 bases). V shed 2 bases and J shed 13 bases, with 12 bases lying between them. Germline V gene lookup returns CDR1 GTSNPN and CDR2 SVGIG (reference sequence). The CDR3 consists of 11 residues.